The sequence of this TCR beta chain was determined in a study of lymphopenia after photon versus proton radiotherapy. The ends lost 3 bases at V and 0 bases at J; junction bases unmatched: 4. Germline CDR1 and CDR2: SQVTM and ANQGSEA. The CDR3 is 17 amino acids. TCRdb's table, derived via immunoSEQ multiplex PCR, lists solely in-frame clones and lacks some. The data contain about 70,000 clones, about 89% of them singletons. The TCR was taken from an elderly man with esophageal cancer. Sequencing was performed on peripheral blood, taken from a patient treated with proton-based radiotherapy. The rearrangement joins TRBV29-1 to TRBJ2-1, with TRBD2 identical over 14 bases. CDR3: CSVDGTSGGISYNEQFF. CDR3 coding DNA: TGCAGCGTTGACGGGACTAGCGGGGGAATCTCCTACAATGAGCAGTTCTTC.